Listed below are T cell receptor beta chains from one sample, sequenced in a study of blood T cells in healthy people across ages. TCRdb called the 5' RACE reads again in MiXCR, with one record for every CDR3 protein. The sample carries approximately 800,000 distinct CDR3 sequences, approximately 67% recorded once. Sequencing used blood. Receptors originate from a man in his thirties or forties in good health. Both conserved end residues are part of each CDR3. The D gene is left open where the match is weak. The size entry is marked missing in some rows and otherwise reads once, few, many or a size class.

J gene	V gene	D gene	clone size	CDR3 DNA	CDR3 protein
TRBJ2-1	TRBV2	TRBD2	.	TGTGCTACGGGAGGATATGGGTACAATGAGCAGTTCTTC	CATGGYGYNEQFF
TRBJ2-7	TRBV14	.	.	TGTGCCAGCAGCCAAGTAACGAAGAGGTACGAGCAGTACTTC	CASSQVTKRYEQYF
TRBJ2-1	TRBV4-3	.	.	TGCGCCAGCAGCCAGAGGGGGGGCAAGAATGAGCAGTTCTTC	CASSQRGGKNEQFF
TRBJ2-7	TRBV7-6	.	.	TGTGCCAGCAGCTTAGGTGACAGTAGGGCCTACGAGCAGTACTTC	CASSLGDSRAYEQYF
TRBJ1-5	TRBV6-1	TRBD1	few	TGTGCCAGCAGTCAGGGGGCTAGACAGCCCCAGCATTTT	CASSQGARQPQHF
TRBJ1-1	TRBV7-9	.	.	TGTGCCAGCAGCTTCTCACACCCTAAGGTAGCTTTCTTT	CASSFSHPKVAFF
TRBJ2-5	TRBV7-9	TRBD1	.	TGTGCCAGCAGCCAGGGCAGGGGGAATCCGGAGACCCAGTACTTC	CASSQGRGNPETQYF
TRBJ2-3	TRBV24-1	.	many	TGTGCCACCAGTGACCCACAGGGTCGGTGGGGAGATACGCAGTATTTT	CATSDPQGRWGDTQYF
TRBJ2-5	TRBV28	.	.	TGTGCCAGCAGTTTGGTTGAAAGGGCAGGGCATTTTCAAGAGACCCAGTACTTC	CASSLVERAGHFQETQYF
TRBJ1-6	TRBV25-1	.	.	TGTGCCAGCAGTGAATATATACCGGCCTATAATTCACCCCTCCACTTT	CASSEYIPAYNSPLHF
TRBJ2-7	TRBV27	TRBD1	once	TGTGCCAGCAGCGTGGACAGGGAACTTTCCTACGAGCAGTACTTC	CASSVDRELSYEQYF